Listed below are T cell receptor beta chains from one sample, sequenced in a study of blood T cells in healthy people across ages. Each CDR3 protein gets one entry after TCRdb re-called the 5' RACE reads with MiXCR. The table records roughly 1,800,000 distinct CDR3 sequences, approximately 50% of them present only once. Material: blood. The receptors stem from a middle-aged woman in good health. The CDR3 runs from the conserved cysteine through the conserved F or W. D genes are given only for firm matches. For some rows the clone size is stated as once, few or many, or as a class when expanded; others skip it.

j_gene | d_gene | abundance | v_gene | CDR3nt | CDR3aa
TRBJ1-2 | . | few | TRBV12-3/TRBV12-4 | TGTGCCAGCAGGCTGTCGGGGGCTAGCGGCTACACCTTC | CASRLSGASGYTF
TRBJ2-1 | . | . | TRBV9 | TGTGCCAGCAGCGTAGAAAGGGGCGACAATGAGCAGTTCTTC | CASSVERGDNEQFF
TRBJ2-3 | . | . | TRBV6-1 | TGTGCCAGCAGTGATCTTGCGAAAAGCACAGATACGCAGTATTTT | CASSDLAKSTDTQYF
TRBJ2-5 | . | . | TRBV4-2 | TGTGCCAGCAGCCACCCTGCCGAGATGGGGGACGAGTACCAAGAGACCCAGTACTTC | CASSHPAEMGDEYQETQYF
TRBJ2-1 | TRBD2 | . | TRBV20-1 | TGCAGTGCCCGACTAGCGGGGGAGTACAATGAGCAGTTCTTC | CSARLAGEYNEQFF
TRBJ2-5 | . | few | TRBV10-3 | TGTGCCATCAGTGAGTCGACGGGCTCCTCTGGTGGGACCCAGTACTTC | CAISESTGSSGGTQYF
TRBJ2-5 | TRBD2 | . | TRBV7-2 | TGTGCCAGCAGACATACTAGCGGGGGCTTTCAAGAGACCCAGTACTTC | CASRHTSGGFQETQYF
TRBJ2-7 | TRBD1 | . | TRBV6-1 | TGTGCCAGCAGTAGCCGGGACAGCTACTACGAGCAGTACTTC | CASSSRDSYYEQYF
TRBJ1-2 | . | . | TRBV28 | TGTGCCAGCAGCCTACTGGGACCATCGGGCTACACCTTC | CASSLLGPSGYTF
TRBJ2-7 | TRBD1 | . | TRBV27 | TGTGCCAGCAAGGCAGGGGGTATCTACGAGCAGTACTTC | CASKAGGIYEQYF
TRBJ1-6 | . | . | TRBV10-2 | TGCGCCAGCACCGGACGGGTGGATTCACCCCTCCACTTT | CASTGRVDSPLHF